Listed below are T cell receptor beta chains from one sample, sequenced in a study of response to subunit inactivated influenza vaccine. MiXCR was run by TCRdb on the RT-PCR reads, yielding one entry per CDR3 protein. The sample records around 500,000 distinct CDR3 sequences, about 10% being singletons. This sample comprised PBMCs from blood, obtained roughly 46 days after vaccination. These receptor sequences come from a man between 50 and 59 years old who received an inactivated influenza vaccine. Each CDR3 is given without its conserved first and last residue. The order of the fields is CDR3 length, V gene, CDR3 protein.

cdr3_length: 14
v_call: TRBV5-6
cdr3_aa: ASSGPGLAATGELF

cdr3_length: 14
v_call: TRBV7-2
cdr3_aa: ASSPLAGGPADTQY

cdr3_length: 10
v_call: TRBV25-1
cdr3_aa: ASSAGAHEQY

cdr3_length: 13
v_call: TRBV28
cdr3_aa: ASIPRAGLGETQY

cdr3_length: 12
v_call: TRBV12-3/TRBV12-4
cdr3_aa: ASSEGTAPLEQY

cdr3_length: 13
v_call: TRBV5-1
cdr3_aa: ASTPGGSLQETQY

cdr3_length: 13
v_call: TRBV5-5
cdr3_aa: ASSPAPTVTYEQY

cdr3_length: 13
v_call: TRBV15
cdr3_aa: ATSRGTGGRDGYT

cdr3_length: 11
v_call: TRBV3-1
cdr3_aa: ASSQGHPGTQY

cdr3_length: 15
v_call: TRBV21-1
cdr3_aa: ASSLSPGDLGNEKLF

cdr3_length: 15
v_call: TRBV10-2
cdr3_aa: ASSEPRSALSGNTIY

cdr3_length: 10
v_call: TRBV12-3/TRBV12-4
cdr3_aa: ASSRGVGGYT

cdr3_length: 13
v_call: TRBV5-1
cdr3_aa: ASSRGTGANNEQF

cdr3_length: 12
v_call: TRBV7-9
cdr3_aa: ASSLKGYSYEQY

cdr3_length: 13
v_call: TRBV2
cdr3_aa: ASSDLAGVMNEQF

cdr3_length: 11
v_call: TRBV2
cdr3_aa: ASSVGGRYEQY

cdr3_length: 13
v_call: TRBV6-1
cdr3_aa: ASSHGQGAVNEQF

cdr3_length: 13
v_call: TRBV7-2
cdr3_aa: ASSSKVQGNQPQH

cdr3_length: 14
v_call: TRBV11-2
cdr3_aa: ASSFVRDRDTGELF

cdr3_length: 17
v_call: TRBV27
cdr3_aa: ASSRFWTGLAGVRYEQY

cdr3_length: 14
v_call: TRBV7-8
cdr3_aa: ASSLRGTASTDTQY

cdr3_length: 12
v_call: TRBV4-1
cdr3_aa: ASRGGPSSYGYT

cdr3_length: 13
v_call: TRBV3-1
cdr3_aa: ASSQAIGLGTEAF

cdr3_length: 14
v_call: TRBV9
cdr3_aa: ASSVGTGSTSDTQY

cdr3_length: 12
v_call: TRBV5-1
cdr3_aa: ASSRGTGEETQY

cdr3_length: 11
v_call: TRBV21-1
cdr3_aa: AEGTLDVETQY

cdr3_length: 10
v_call: TRBV20-1
cdr3_aa: SASYSQETQY

cdr3_length: 13
v_call: TRBV7-9
cdr3_aa: ASSSWTGGDDGQY

cdr3_length: 10
v_call: TRBV6-1
cdr3_aa: ASARMEETQY

cdr3_length: 10
v_call: TRBV20-1
cdr3_aa: SAAWWGGTQY

cdr3_length: 13
v_call: TRBV24-1
cdr3_aa: ATSDLKEVTDTQY

cdr3_length: 13
v_call: TRBV9
cdr3_aa: ASSAGLAGQETQY

cdr3_length: 13
v_call: TRBV5-1
cdr3_aa: ASCARTDYYNEQF

cdr3_length: 8
v_call: TRBV29-1
cdr3_aa: SVGSREQF

cdr3_length: 13
v_call: TRBV6-1
cdr3_aa: ASSERRQSNQPQH

cdr3_length: 15
v_call: TRBV5-1
cdr3_aa: ASSLGRQGATQETQY

cdr3_length: 11
v_call: TRBV20-1
cdr3_aa: SARTGQGYEQY

cdr3_length: 11
v_call: TRBV6-4
cdr3_aa: ASSGQGWDEQF

cdr3_length: 14
v_call: TRBV15
cdr3_aa: ATSRQTIGGAGELF

cdr3_length: 15
v_call: TRBV5-1
cdr3_aa: ASSLDPTGTAPDTQY